A selection of T cell receptor beta chains follows, all from one sample in a study of identical twins. TCRdb re-called the 5' RACE reads through MiXCR, storing one row per CDR3 protein. The top ten clones hold around 1.5% of a sample with under 1 million distinct CDR3 sequences, approximately 13% of them seen once. The same specimen was also included in a second study, on yellow fever vaccine responses in identical twins.

Sequenced: PBMCs. All receptors derive from a woman between 18 and 29 years old in good health. The CDR3 runs from the conserved cysteine through the conserved F or W. The order of the fields is clone size, V gene, J gene, D gene, CDR3 DNA, CDR3 protein. A D gene is named only where the DNA matches it firmly. Not all rows give a size; the values are once, few, many and, for expanded clones, a class.

few,TRBV5-1,TRBJ2-2,.,TGCGCCAGCAGCCCCCAAGAGGTGGGGCGGGCCGGGGAGCTGTTTTTT,CASSPQEVGRAGELFF
few,TRBV6-1,TRBJ2-5,.,TGTGCCAGCAGTAAGACTTGGGACGGGGAGACCCAGTACTTC,CASSKTWDGETQYF
few,TRBV24-1,TRBJ2-1,TRBD2,TGTGCCACCAGTGGTAGCGGGAGCGTCGATGAGCAGTTCTTC,CATSGSGSVDEQFF
.,TRBV20-1,TRBJ2-1,TRBD2,TGCAGTGCTAGAGATGGGACTAGTGAGCAGTTCTTC,CSARDGTSEQFF
.,TRBV18,TRBJ1-3,.,TGTGCCAGCTCACCAGTGTCACCACCCAACGATGGAAACACCATATATTTT,CASSPVSPPNDGNTIYF
few,TRBV28,TRBJ1-5,.,TGTGCCAGCAGTACCCGACGGGACGGGAACAATCAGCCCCAGCATTTT,CASSTRRDGNNQPQHF
.,TRBV20-1,TRBJ2-5,.,TGCAGTGCTAGCCCTAGTACCGGCCCCAAAGAGACCCAGTACTTC,CSASPSTGPKETQYF
few,TRBV7-2,TRBJ2-1,TRBD2,TGTGCCAGCAGCTTAATGGTTAGCGGGAGCAATGAGCAGTTCTTC,CASSLMVSGSNEQFF
many,TRBV5-1,TRBJ2-7,TRBD2,TGCGCCAGCAGCGGGGAGGGCGAGCAGTACTTC,CASSGEGEQYF
few,TRBV6-1,TRBJ1-3,.,TGTGCCAGCAGCCCCGGATATGGAAACACCATATATTTT,CASSPGYGNTIYF
.,TRBV18,TRBJ2-5,.,TGTGCCAGCTCACTGGGGAGCTGGGACGAACAAGAGACCCAGTACTTC,CASSLGSWDEQETQYF
few,TRBV20-1,TRBJ2-5,.,TGCAGTGCTAGAGATCCTGGGGGACTCCCACAAGAGACCCAGTACTTC,CSARDPGGLPQETQYF